These T cell receptor beta chains were read from a single sample in a study of T cell repertoires in cytomegalovirus infection. One entry per CDR3 protein results from TCRdb running MiXCR on the reads. Of around 740,000 distinct CDR3 sequences in the sample, roughly 36% are singletons; the top ten hold 2.8%. Sequencing input: PBMCs. The receptors stem from a human donor in good health (CMV status not recorded). Some clones in this sample may be carry-over from other donors' samples. The CDR3 runs from the conserved cysteine through the conserved F or W. Each record gives: V gene, clone size, J gene, D gene, CDR3 DNA, CDR3 protein. The D gene is left open where the match is weak. Some rows have no size entry. The others give once, few or many, or a class for an expanded clone.

V: TRBV10-3; size: many; J: TRBJ2-1; D: TRBD2; DNA: TGTGCCATCAGTGAGTCGACTAGAGGTGGACTAGCGAGTTACAATGAGCAGTTCTTC; CDR3: CAISESTRGGLASYNEQFF
V: TRBV10-3; size: once; J: TRBJ2-3; D: TRBD1; DNA: TGTGCCATCAGGGGGACAGGGGGATTTTCAGATACGCAGTATTTT; CDR3: CAIRGTGGFSDTQYF
V: TRBV20-1; size: many; J: TRBJ2-1; D: TRBD2; DNA: TGCAGTGCTAGAGATCTTACCGGGACTAGCACCAATGAGCAGTTCTTC; CDR3: CSARDLTGTSTNEQFF
V: TRBV2; size: .; J: TRBJ2-5; D: .; DNA: TGTGCCAGCAACAGGGCGTCCAGAGAGACCCAGTACTTC; CDR3: CASNRASRETQYF
V: TRBV20-1; size: few; J: TRBJ2-7; D: .; DNA: TGCAGTGCTCGTAGATCCGGGACGGTCTACGAGCAGTACTTC; CDR3: CSARRSGTVYEQYF
V: TRBV29-1; size: few; J: TRBJ2-5; D: TRBD1; DNA: TGCAGCCTTACCATTACAGGGGATCCGGAGACCCAGTACTTC; CDR3: CSLTITGDPETQYF
V: TRBV10-3; size: .; J: TRBJ1-5; D: .; DNA: TGTGCCATCAGCCAGGGTTTCGGCAATCAGCCCCAGCATTTT; CDR3: CAISQGFGNQPQHF
V: TRBV12-3/TRBV12-4; size: .; J: TRBJ2-1; D: TRBD1; DNA: TGTGCCAGCAGTTTTGCGGGACAGGGGATCGGCGATGAGCAGTTCTTC; CDR3: CASSFAGQGIGDEQFF
V: TRBV6-6; size: .; J: TRBJ2-1; D: TRBD1; DNA: TGTGCCAGCAGTTACCCGACAGGGCACGTGAATGAGCAGTTCTTC; CDR3: CASSYPTGHVNEQFF
V: TRBV12-3/TRBV12-4; size: .; J: TRBJ2-1; D: TRBD2; DNA: TGTGCCAGCAGTCTATTTAGCGGGAAGGACGAGCAGTTCTTC; CDR3: CASSLFSGKDEQFF
V: TRBV29-1; size: .; J: TRBJ1-1; D: .; DNA: TGCAGCGTTGAAGATAGGCAAAACACTGAAGCTTTCTTT; CDR3: CSVEDRQNTEAFF
V: TRBV7-9; size: few; J: TRBJ2-1; D: .; DNA: TGTGCCAGCGCAAAGGGACTGTCGGGTAAAAATGAGCAGTTCTTC; CDR3: CASAKGLSGKNEQFF
V: TRBV19; size: few; J: TRBJ2-2; D: TRBD2; DNA: TGTGCCAGTAGTATAGCGACTAGCGGGACGTTCACCGGGGAGCTGTTTTTT; CDR3: CASSIATSGTFTGELFF
V: TRBV6-5; size: .; J: TRBJ2-4; D: .; DNA: TGTGCCAGCAGTTACTCCTCGGGGCATGGGGGCAAAAACATTCAGTACTTC; CDR3: CASSYSSGHGGKNIQYF
V: TRBV11-2; size: once; J: TRBJ1-5; D: .; DNA: TGTGCCAGCAGCGTACAGGGTCCGCCCCCGCATTTT; CDR3: CASSVQGPPPHF
V: TRBV6-8; size: .; J: TRBJ2-7; D: .; DNA: TGTGCCAGCAGGCCAGACCTTCCGGCCTACGAGCAGTACTTC; CDR3: CASRPDLPAYEQYF
V: TRBV6-5; size: .; J: TRBJ1-3; D: .; DNA: TGTGCCAGCAGTTTCCTCAACAGACAGGCTAACTCTGGAAACACCATATATTTT; CDR3: CASSFLNRQANSGNTIYF
V: TRBV4-2; size: .; J: TRBJ2-2; D: TRBD2; DNA: TGTGCCAGCAGCCAAGGGACTAGCGGGACCGGGGAGCTGTTTTTT; CDR3: CASSQGTSGTGELFF
V: TRBV4-1; size: .; J: TRBJ2-1; D: .; DNA: TGCGCCAGCAGCCAACTCGTCGATGTAGAGCAGTTCTTC; CDR3: CASSQLVDVEQFF
V: TRBV7-9; size: .; J: TRBJ1-2; D: .; DNA: TGTGCCAGCAGCAAGGGCGGCGGGGAGAGGAACTATGGCTACACCTTC; CDR3: CASSKGGGERNYGYTF
V: TRBV11-3; size: few; J: TRBJ2-2; D: TRBD2; DNA: TGTGCCAGCAGCTTACGACTAGCGGCTAATGCCGGGGAGCTGTTTTTT; CDR3: CASSLRLAANAGELFF
V: TRBV27; size: .; J: TRBJ2-3; D: TRBD2; DNA: TGTGCCAGCAGTTTTGTTCGGACTAGGTGGCCGGTAGGAGATACGCAGTATTTT; CDR3: CASSFVRTRWPVGDTQYF
V: TRBV10-2; size: .; J: TRBJ1-4; D: .; DNA: TGCGCCAGCAGTGACGGGACCCGGGAAGGTGAAAAACTGTTTTTT; CDR3: CASSDGTREGEKLFF
V: TRBV6-1; size: few; J: TRBJ2-2; D: TRBD1; DNA: TGTGCCAGCAGGCCGGGACAGGGGGCTAACGCGAACACCGGGGAGCTGTTTTTT; CDR3: CASRPGQGANANTGELFF
V: TRBV12-3/TRBV12-4; size: .; J: TRBJ1-2; D: .; DNA: TGTGCCAGCAGTTTAGCACAGGGAAGTGGCTACACCTTC; CDR3: CASSLAQGSGYTF
V: TRBV6-5; size: .; J: TRBJ2-7; D: TRBD1; DNA: TGTGCCAGCAGTACAACGACAGGGGCCTTCGAGCAGTACTTC; CDR3: CASSTTTGAFEQYF
V: TRBV7-2; size: .; J: TRBJ1-1; D: TRBD1; DNA: TGTGCCAGCAGCCAAGGGGGCCCGAGCACTGAAGCTTTCTTT; CDR3: CASSQGGPSTEAFF
V: TRBV28; size: .; J: TRBJ2-1; D: TRBD2; DNA: TGTGCCAGCAGTTTATTAGGAGGCTTTAGCGGGAGTGGCGAGCAGTTCTTC; CDR3: CASSLLGGFSGSGEQFF
V: TRBV28; size: few; J: TRBJ1-1; D: .; DNA: TGTGCCAGCAGCCACCTGGGTCTCCTTACGGGCGACACTGAAGCTTTCTTT; CDR3: CASSHLGLLTGDTEAFF
V: TRBV6-1; size: few; J: TRBJ1-2; D: TRBD1; DNA: TGTGCCAGCTTACGGGACAGGGCTTTTGGCTACACCTTC; CDR3: CASLRDRAFGYTF
V: TRBV2; size: .; J: TRBJ1-2; D: .; DNA: TGTGCCATCAATCAGCAGGGGATCGGAGGCTACACCTTC; CDR3: CAINQQGIGGYTF
V: TRBV14; size: few; J: TRBJ1-4; D: TRBD1; DNA: TGTGCCAGCAGCCAAGAGGACAGGGGTGAAAAACTGTTTTTT; CDR3: CASSQEDRGEKLFF
V: TRBV7-9; size: many; J: TRBJ1-3; D: .; DNA: TGTGCCAGCAGCTTAAATCAAGTCGGCGGCAACACCATATATTTT; CDR3: CASSLNQVGGNTIYF
V: TRBV5-6; size: few; J: TRBJ2-5; D: TRBD1; DNA: TGTGCCAGCAGCTCATGGGACAGGGAAGAGACCCAGTACTTC; CDR3: CASSSWDREETQYF
V: TRBV7-9; size: .; J: TRBJ2-2; D: TRBD1; DNA: TGTGCCAGCATCGGGACAGGGGTAGTGTCCGGGGAGCTGTTTTTT; CDR3: CASIGTGVVSGELFF
V: TRBV12-3/TRBV12-4; size: .; J: TRBJ1-1; D: TRBD1; DNA: TGTGCCAGCAGTTTGGGACAGGGGATAACTGAAGCTTTCTTT; CDR3: CASSLGQGITEAFF
V: TRBV25-1; size: .; J: TRBJ2-3; D: .; DNA: TGTGCCAGCAGTGAATTTAGGTCAGATACGCAGTATTTT; CDR3: CASSEFRSDTQYF
V: TRBV18; size: .; J: TRBJ2-4; D: .; DNA: TGTGCCAGCTCACTGGTAGGAGGGGAACCAAACATTCAGTACTTC; CDR3: CASSLVGGEPNIQYF
V: TRBV4-1; size: few; J: TRBJ2-7; D: TRBD2; DNA: TGCGCCAGCAGCCCACTTCCCACTAGCGGGAGATTTCGGCCCTTCGAGCAGTACTTC; CDR3: CASSPLPTSGRFRPFEQYF
V: TRBV19; size: .; J: TRBJ2-1; D: TRBD1; DNA: TGTGCCACCGATACAGGGGGCGCCTACAATGAGCAGTTCTTC; CDR3: CATDTGGAYNEQFF
V: TRBV7-2; size: few; J: TRBJ2-1; D: .; DNA: TGTGCCAGCAGCTTAACGACCAATGAGCAGTTCTTC; CDR3: CASSLTTNEQFF
V: TRBV7-2; size: .; J: TRBJ1-2; D: .; DNA: TGTGTCAGGGCCCGACAAAGCCACTATGGCTACACCTTC; CDR3: CVRARQSHYGYTF